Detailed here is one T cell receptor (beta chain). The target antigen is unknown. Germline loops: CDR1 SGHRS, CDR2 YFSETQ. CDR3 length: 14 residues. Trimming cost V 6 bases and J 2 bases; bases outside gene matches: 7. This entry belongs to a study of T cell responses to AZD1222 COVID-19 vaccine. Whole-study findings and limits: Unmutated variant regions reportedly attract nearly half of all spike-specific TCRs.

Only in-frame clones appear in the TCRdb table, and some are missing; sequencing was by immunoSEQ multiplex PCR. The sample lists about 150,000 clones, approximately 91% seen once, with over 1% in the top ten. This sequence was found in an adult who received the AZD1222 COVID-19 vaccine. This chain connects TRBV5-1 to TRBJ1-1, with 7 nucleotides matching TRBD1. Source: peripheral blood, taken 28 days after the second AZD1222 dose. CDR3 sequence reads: CASTLGTANTEAFF. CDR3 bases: TGCGCCAGCACCCTTGGGACAGCCAACACTGAAGCTTTCTTT. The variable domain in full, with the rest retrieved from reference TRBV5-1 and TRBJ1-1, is KAGVTQTPRYLIKTRGQQVTLSCSPISGHRSVSWYQQTPGQGLQFLFEYFSETQRNKGNFPGRFSGRQFSNSRSEMNVSTLELGDSALYLCASTLGTANTEAFFGQGTRLTVV.